The 28 T cell receptor beta chains in this list originate from one sample, sequenced in a study of shared clonotypes between healthy human individuals. This table comes from immunoSEQ multiplex PCR, and its TCRdb copy is limited to in-frame clones, with some not included. The table has over a million clones, roughly 96% seen once. The sequencing input was naive CD4+ T cells sorted from blood. Indicated subset: CD45RA+ positively selected. Receptor source: a man aged 25 to 40 in good health.

The chain is built from TRBV5-4 and TRBJ2-3, with 11 positions matching TRBD2. The V gene's germline CDR1 is SGHNT and CDR2 YYREEE (reference sequence). After removal of 4 bases from V and 6 bases from J, the junction contained 4 bases not matched to a gene. CDR3 size: 14 residues. The CDR3 DNA reads as TGTGCCAGCAGCGTACTAGCGGGAGAGGATACGCAGTATTTT. Translation gives CASSVLAGEDTQYF.

V and J are TRBV10-3 and TRBJ1-4, with D possibly matching TRBD1 (5 bases). V lost 0 bases, J lost 1 base, and 12 bases lay in between. Germline V gene data show CDR1 as ENHRY and CDR2 as SYGVKD. This CDR3 is 17 amino acids long. CDR3 sequence (DNA): TGTGCCATCAGTGAGTCTACAGGATCTTTAACTAATGAAAAACTGTTTTTT. It codes for CAISESTGSLTNEKLFF.

The rearrangement links TRBV28 to TRBJ2-5; 9 bases fit TRBD2. CDR1 and CDR2 (germline): MDHEN, SYDVKM. Trimming cost V 5 bases and J 1 base; bases outside gene matches: 5. CDR3 length equals 15 residues. The CDR3: CASSLRREGQETQYF. Here the CDR3 DNA reads TGTGCCAGCAGTCTCCGGCGGGAGGGCCAAGAGACCCAGTACTTC.

This chain links TRBV5-6 with TRBJ2-3; no reliable D call. V was cut by 4 bases and J by 0 bases, with 9 bases left in between. The CDR3 contains 14 residues. Germline CDR1 is SGHDT and CDR2 is YYEEEE. Here the CDR3 reads CASSHDPSTDTQYF. The CDR3 coding sequence is TGTGCCAGCAGCCACGACCCTAGCACAGATACGCAGTATTTT.

The rearrangement joins TRBV4-3 to TRBJ2-7; 8 nucleotides line up with TRBD1. The length of the CDR3 is 13 residues. Trimming took 5 bases from V and 3 from J; bases not matched to a gene: 3. Germline-derived CDR1 and CDR2 are LGHNA and YSLEER. CDR3 coding DNA: TGCGCCAGCAGCACAGGGACAGGCTACGAGCAGTACTTC. Protein sequence: CASSTGTGYEQYF.

The V and J genes are TRBV7-3 and TRBJ2-1, with 13 bases aligning to TRBD2. There are 15 residues in the CDR3. The germline CDR1 and CDR2 sequences are SGHTA and FQGTGA. V was clipped by 4 bases and J by 8 bases; unmatched bases: 5. CDR3 nucleotides: TGTGCCAGCAGCTCGACTAGCGGGAGGATCGATGAGCAGTTCTTC. Its protein product is CASSSTSGRIDEQFF.

The chain has TRBV11-2 and TRBJ2-1, with no clear D. Germline V gene sequence: CDR1 SGHAT, CDR2 FQNNGV. The CDR3 covers 14 residues. V dropped 7 bases and J dropped 9 bases, with 19 bases sitting between them. CDR3 sequence reads: CASKSSAYSLEQFF. In nucleotides, the CDR3 is TGTGCCAGCAAGTCCTCGGCATACTCGCTTGAGCAGTTCTTC.

Concerning this clone: One end of the junction is discordant with germline, which a read error may explain. This chain connects TRBV7-8 to TRBJ2-5; 10 bases align to TRBD1. This CDR3 is built from 18 residues. The germline V gene encodes CDR1 SGHVS and CDR2 FQNEAQ. The CDR3 here is CASSVALWRQGAGETQYF. CDR3 sequence (DNA): TGTGCCAGCAGCGTAGCGTTATGGAGACAGGGGGCCGGAGAGACCCAGTACTTC.

This rearrangement joins TRBV5-6 to TRBJ2-7; D might be TRBD1 (6 bases). Germline CDR1 is SGHDT and CDR2 is YYEEEE. The V end was cut by 5 bases, the J end by 4 bases, with 19 bases between. The CDR3 contains 15 residues. The CDR3 reads CASRPADRTPYEQYF. In nucleotides, the CDR3 is TGTGCCAGCAGACCAGCCGACAGGACTCCATACGAGCAGTACTTC. The complete variable domain, with remaining parts taken from reference TRBV5-6 and TRBJ2-7, reads DAGVTQSPTHLIKTRGQQVTLRCSPKSGHDTVSWYQQALGQGPQFIFQYYEEEERQRGNFPDRFSGHQFPNYSSELNVNALLLGDSALYLCASRPADRTPYEQYFGPGTRLTVT.

The rearrangement uses TRBV7-9 and TRBJ2-5, with D tentatively TRBD2 (6 bases). The end of the DNA fits TRBJ2-7 better, so the J call may be wrong. Germline V gene data show CDR1 as SEHNR and CDR2 as FQNEAQ (reference sequence). The CDR3 has 14 residues. CDR3 nucleotide sequence: TGTGCCAGCAGCTTAGCGGGGACTTCCTACGAGCAGTACTTC. This sequence encodes CASSLAGTSYEQYF.

The chain couples TRBV20-1 to TRBJ2-4; the D is unclear. V dropped 6 bases and J dropped 6 bases, with 9 bases sitting between them. Looked up from germline, CDR1 is DFQATT and CDR2 is SNEGSKA (reference sequence). This CDR3 contains 11 residues. The CDR3 is CSAPVPNIQYF. CDR3 sequence (DNA): TGCAGTGCCCCCGTGCCAAACATTCAGTACTTC.

The chain is built from TRBV10-3 and TRBJ2-5, with D unresolved. The germline V gene has CDR1 ENHRY and CDR2 SYGVKD. The CDR3 length is 12 residues. Between the trimmed V and J ends, which lost 5 bases and 3 bases, there was a span of 7 bases. Here the CDR3 reads CAISSAEETQYF. As DNA, the CDR3 is TGTGCCATCAGTTCTGCGGAAGAGACCCAGTACTTC.

The V and J genes are TRBV28 and TRBJ2-6, with 7 positions matching TRBD1. Germline V gene lookup returns CDR1 MDHEN and CDR2 SYDVKM. The CDR3 contains 18 residues. V lost 6 bases, J lost 0 bases, and 11 bases stayed unmatched. The CDR3 spells CASSRTLTGISGANVLTF. In DNA, the CDR3 is TGTGCCAGCAGCCGCACCCTGACAGGGATCTCTGGGGCCAACGTCCTGACTTTC. The full variable domain, in which reference TRBV28 and TRBJ2-6 provide the parts outside the CDR3, is DVKVTQSSRYLVKRTGEKVFLECVQDMDHENMFWYRQDPGLGLRLIYFSYDVKMKEKGDIPEGYSVSREKKERFSLILESASTNQTSMYLCASSRTLTGISGANVLTFGAGSRLTVL.

This clone showed up just once. The CDR3 loop reads CASSRDRGHSQPQHF. The CDR3 coding sequence is TGTGCCAGCTCGCGGGACAGGGGGCACAGTCAGCCCCAGCATTTT. The chain uses TRBV18 and TRBJ1-5, with 12 positions matching TRBD1. CDR3 length equals 15 residues. Germline V gene lookup returns CDR1 KGHSH and CDR2 LQKENI. The V segment lost 6 bases and the J segment 6 bases; nucleotides outside the gene matches: 6.

This sequence joins TRBV6-4 and TRBJ2-7; TRBD2 matches 13 bases. The CDR3 is 15 residues long. Unmatched junction bases numbered 5, after V lost 3 bases and J lost 6 bases. CDR1 is MRHNA, CDR2 SNTAGT, per germline. CDR3 nucleotide sequence: TGTGCCAGCAGTGAAACGGGACTAGCGGGATCCGAGCAGTACTTC. Its protein is CASSETGLAGSEQYF.

A word on this clone: Other DNA sequences in the same sample also yield this CDR3. The chain joins TRBV19 to TRBJ2-2; D not resolved. The CDR3 spans 14 residues. V was pared by 3 bases and J by 1 base, with 6 bases between. Germline values: CDR1 LNHDA, CDR2 SQIVND (reference sequence). The CDR3 spells CASSIDRNTGELFF. The CDR3 DNA sequence: TGTGCCAGTAGTATCGATAGGAACACCGGGGAGCTGTTTTTT.

The table lists this clone with a count of one. Additional DNA sequences in this sample encode the identical CDR3. The chain employs TRBV5-1 and TRBJ2-7; 16 bases fit TRBD2. Germline CDR1 and CDR2: SGHRS and YFSETQ. The CDR3 runs 16 residues. Unmatched junction bases numbered 2, after V lost 4 bases and J lost 1 base. CDR3 nucleotide sequence: TGCGCCAGCAGCAGGGGACTAGCGGGAGGGTCCTACGAGCAGTACTTC. Protein product: CASSRGLAGGSYEQYF.

The chain combines TRBV5-4 with TRBJ2-7; D perhaps matches TRBD1 (5 bases). V lost 0 bases to trimming and J lost 7 bases, with 17 bases between them. Germline V CDR1 and CDR2: SGHNT, YYREEE (reference sequence). The CDR3 totals 15 residues. This chain's CDR3 is CASSLEGPKKGEQYF. CDR3 bases: TGTGCCAGCAGCTTGGAGGGGCCCAAAAAGGGGGAGCAGTACTTC.

This chain uses TRBV4-3 with TRBJ2-7; 7 positions agree with TRBD2. The CDR3 has 14 amino acids. The J segment lost 6 bases and the V segment lost 0 bases, leaving 5 bases of the junction unmatched. CDR1 and CDR2 (germline): LGHNA, YSLEER. CDR3 DNA sequence: TGCGCCAGCAGCCAAGAACGAGGGAGGGCCGAGCAGTACTTC. It encodes CASSQERGRAEQYF.

V usage is TRBV28 and J usage is TRBJ1-2; D possibly corresponds to TRBD1 (5 bases). Trimming left V 3 bases short and J 8 bases short, with 10 bases between. The CDR3 consists of 12 residues. The germline V gene has CDR1 MDHEN and CDR2 SYDVKM. The CDR3, as DNA: TGTGCCAGCAGTTTGCAGGGCGTAGGCTACACCTTC. This sequence encodes CASSLQGVGYTF.

This sequence joins TRBV18 and TRBJ1-1; maybe TRBD1 (6 bases). Between the trimmed V and J ends, which lost 2 bases and 3 bases, there was a span of 19 bases. The CDR3 length is 17 residues. CDR1 and CDR2 from the germline V gene are KGHSH and LQKENI. The CDR3 is CASSPGSWTVRDTEAFF. For the CDR3, the DNA is TGTGCCAGCTCACCAGGATCGTGGACAGTCCGGGACACTGAAGCTTTCTTT.

The J gene is TRBJ2-7, the V gene TRBV5-4, with 9 positions matching TRBD1. This CDR3 is 14 amino acids long. V lost 0 bases, J lost 5 bases, and 3 bases stayed unmatched. Germline V gene data show CDR1 as SGHNT and CDR2 as YYREEE (reference sequence). The chain's CDR3 is CASSLDRGLHEQYF. DNA for the CDR3: TGTGCCAGCAGCTTGGACAGGGGGCTCCACGAGCAGTACTTC.

This chain joins TRBV29-1 and TRBJ1-1; no firm D call. Deletions cut 6 bases from V and 1 base from J, with 6 bases between. The CDR3 extends over 11 amino acids. Germline V CDR1 and CDR2: SQVTM, ANQGSEA. The CDR3 DNA reads as TGCAGCGTGGAGGGGAACACTGAAGCTTTCTTT. It translates to CSVEGNTEAFF.

This chain uses TRBV5-1 with TRBJ1-5; TRBD1 is a possible D gene (6 bases). V shed 1 base and J shed 2 bases, with 13 bases lying between them. Germline V gene data show CDR1 as SGHRS and CDR2 as YFSETQ. This CDR3 is 16 amino acids long. CDR3 amino acids: CASSLIPGEGNQPQHF. In nucleotides, the CDR3 is TGCGCCAGCAGCTTGATCCCAGGGGAGGGCAATCAGCCCCAGCATTTT.

On this clone: The sample carries other DNA sequences with the same CDR3. CDR3 nucleotide sequence: TGTGCCAGCAGCTTAGGAGCGGGCACAGATACGCAGTATTTT. Protein: CASSLGAGTDTQYF. The V call is TRBV7-2, the J call TRBJ2-3, with D possibly matching TRBD2 (5 bases). Trimming removed 1 base from V and 1 base from J, with 6 bases in between. The V gene's germline CDR1 is SGHTA and CDR2 FQGNSA. This CDR3 comprises 14 residues.

The table lists this clone with a count of one. The rearrangement links TRBV18 to TRBJ2-2; D gene ambiguous. V lost 3 bases to trimming and J lost 3 bases, with 17 bases between them. This CDR3 region has 17 residues. Germline CDR1 and CDR2: KGHSH and LQKENI. CDR3 sequence (DNA): TGTGCCAGCTCACCCCGAATCCCTCCCCCCCACACCGGGGAGCTGTTTTTT. Its translation is CASSPRIPPPHTGELFF.

This chain joins TRBV18 and TRBJ2-5; 7 bases are shared with TRBD1. Germline V gene sequence: CDR1 KGHSH, CDR2 LQKENI. The CDR3 is made up of 14 amino acids. V shed 3 bases and J 12 bases; nucleotides not matched to a gene: 13. CDR3 residues: CASSPKPQGTEKYF. In DNA, the CDR3 is TGTGCCAGCTCACCGAAGCCACAGGGGACGGAGAAGTACTTC.

V is TRBV28 and J is TRBJ2-5, with 9 nucleotides matching TRBD1. J lost 4 bases, V lost 6 bases, and 9 bases had no gene match. Germline loops: CDR1 MDHEN, CDR2 SYDVKM. The length of the CDR3 is 15 residues. DNA of the CDR3: TGTGCCAGCAGGGGAATTGGGACAGGGATAGAGACCCAGTACTTC. As protein: CASRGIGTGIETQYF.